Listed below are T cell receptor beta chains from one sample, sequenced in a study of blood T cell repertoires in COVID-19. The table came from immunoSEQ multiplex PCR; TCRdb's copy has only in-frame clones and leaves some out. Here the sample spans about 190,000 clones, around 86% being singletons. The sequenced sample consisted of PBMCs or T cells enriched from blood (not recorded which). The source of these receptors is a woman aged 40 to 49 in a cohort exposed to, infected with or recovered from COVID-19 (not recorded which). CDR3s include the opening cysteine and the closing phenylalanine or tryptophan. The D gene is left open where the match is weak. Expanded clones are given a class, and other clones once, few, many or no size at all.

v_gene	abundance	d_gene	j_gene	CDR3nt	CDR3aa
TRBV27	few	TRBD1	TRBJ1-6	TGTGCCAGCAGCCAGGGACAGGATAATTCACCCCTCCACTTT	CASSQGQDNSPLHF
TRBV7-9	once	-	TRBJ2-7	TGTGCCAGCAGCTTCGACAGGCCCAACTACGAGCAGTACTTC	CASSFDRPNYEQYF
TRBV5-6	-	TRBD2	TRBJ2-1	TGTGCCAGCAGCTTGGGTAGCGGGGCCTACAATGAGCAGTTCTTC	CASSLGSGAYNEQFF
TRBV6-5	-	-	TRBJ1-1	TGTGCCAGCAGTTACTCTTGGGGCCGCCCGGACACTGAAGCTTTCTTT	CASSYSWGRPDTEAFF
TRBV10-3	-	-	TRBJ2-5	TGTGCCATCAGTGAGGTTAAACAGGGAGAGACCCAGTACTTC	CAISEVKQGETQYF
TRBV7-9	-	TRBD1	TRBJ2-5	TGTGCCAGCAGCTCCGCGACAGGGATTGAGAGGAAGACCCAGTACTTC	CASSSATGIERKTQYF
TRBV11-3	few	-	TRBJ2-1	TGTGCCAGCAGCTTAGCATCGGGTAGGGGGAATGAGCAGTTCTTC	CASSLASGRGNEQFF
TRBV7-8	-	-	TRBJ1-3	TGTGCCAGCAGCTCATATGCGGGGAGAAACACCATATATTTT	CASSSYAGRNTIYF
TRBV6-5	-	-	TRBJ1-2	TGTGCCAGCCGGCCATACTCAGGGTTAGGCTACACCTTC	CASRPYSGLGYTF
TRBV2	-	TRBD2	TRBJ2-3	TGTGCCAGCAGTCCTCTAGCGGAGACTACAGATACGCAGTATTTT	CASSPLAETTDTQYF
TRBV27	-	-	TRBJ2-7	TGTGCCAGCAGTTGGGTTAGCGGCTACGAGCAGTACTTC	CASSWVSGYEQYF
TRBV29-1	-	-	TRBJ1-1	TGCAGCGCCATGGACAGAGAAGCTTTCTTT	CSAMDREAFF
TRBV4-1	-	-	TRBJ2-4	TGCGCCAGCAGCCAAGCAGAAAGCAAAAACATTCAGTACTTC	CASSQAESKNIQYF
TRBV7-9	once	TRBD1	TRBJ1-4	TGTGCCAGCAGCCCAACACCGCTAGACAGGGTGGGCGAAAAACTGTTTTTT	CASSPTPLDRVGEKLFF
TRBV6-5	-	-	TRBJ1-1	TGTGCCAGCAGCTCGGGTCTCAGAGAAGCTTTCTTT	CASSSGLREAFF
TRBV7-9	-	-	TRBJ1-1	TGTGCCAGCAGCTTACATCCGAACACTGAAGCTTTCTTT	CASSLHPNTEAFF
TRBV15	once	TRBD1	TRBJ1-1	TGTGCCACCAGCCAGGGACAGACGAACACTGAAGCTTTCTTT	CATSQGQTNTEAFF
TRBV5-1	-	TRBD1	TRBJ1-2	TGCGCCAGCAGCGGGCCGGGACAGGGACCGATTTTGGGCTACACCTTC	CASSGPGQGPILGYTF
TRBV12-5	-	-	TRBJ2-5	TGTGCTAGTGGTTTGGCGACTAGTCGGGAGACCCAGTACTTC	CASGLATSRETQYF
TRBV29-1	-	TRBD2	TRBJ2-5	TGCAGCGTTGAAGCTTGGACTAGCGGACAAGAGACCCAGTACTTC	CSVEAWTSGQETQYF
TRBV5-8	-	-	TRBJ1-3	TGTGCCAGCAGCTTAGGGGCAGGCCTCTCTGGAAACACCATATATTTT	CASSLGAGLSGNTIYF
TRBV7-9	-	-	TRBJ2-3	TGTGCCAGCAGCTTCCCAGGGCTTGGGGCCACAGATACGCAGTATTTT	CASSFPGLGATDTQYF
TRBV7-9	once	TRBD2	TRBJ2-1	TGTGCCAGCAGCTTAAAACTAGCGGGAGAGCAGTTCTTC	CASSLKLAGEQFF
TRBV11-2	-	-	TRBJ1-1	TGTGCCAGCAGCTATCAAACGAGAACTGAAGCTTTCTTT	CASSYQTRTEAFF
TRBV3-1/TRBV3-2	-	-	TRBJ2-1	TGTGCCAGCAGCCAAGAGGTCTACAGGGAGTATGAGCAGTTCTTC	CASSQEVYREYEQFF
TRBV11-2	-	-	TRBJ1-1	TGTGCCAGCAGCCCCCCCCTCAGGGGTGACGGTGAAGCTTTCTTT	CASSPPLRGDGEAFF
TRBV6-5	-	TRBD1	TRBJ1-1	TGTGCCAGCAGTTACCCCGGGACAGGGAACACTGAAGCTTTCTTT	CASSYPGTGNTEAFF
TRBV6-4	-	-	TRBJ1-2	TGTGCCAGCAACTTGGAAAGGGGGTGTTATGGCTACACCTTC	CASNLERGCYGYTF
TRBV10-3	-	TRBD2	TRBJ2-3	TGTGCCACTACTGGTGCGGGAGGAGGTAGGAGCACAGATACGCAGTATTTT	CATTGAGGGRSTDTQYF
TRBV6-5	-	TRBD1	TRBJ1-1	TGTGCCAGCAGTTTCAGGGGGCGACAGATGGGCACTGAAGCTTTCTTT	CASSFRGRQMGTEAFF
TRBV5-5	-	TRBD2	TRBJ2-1	TGTGCCAGCAGCTTACCATCTAGCGGGGAACTAGCCAATGAGCAGTTCTTC	CASSLPSSGELANEQFF
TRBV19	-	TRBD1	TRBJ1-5	TGTGCCAGTAGTATTGAGGGGGCCGCTTTGGGCAATCAGCCCCAGCATTTT	CASSIEGAALGNQPQHF
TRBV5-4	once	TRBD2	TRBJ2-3	TGTGCCAGCAGCCCAGGGACTAGCGGGGGGGCATATACGCAGTATTTT	CASSPGTSGGAYTQYF
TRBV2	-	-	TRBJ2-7	TGTGCCAGTCAGGGGCACTCCTACGAGCAGTACTTC	CASQGHSYEQYF
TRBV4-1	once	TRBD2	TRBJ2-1	TGCGCCAGCAGCCTGAAAGGGACTAGCGGGAGGGATGAGCAGTTCTTC	CASSLKGTSGRDEQFF